A single sample is the source of the 2 T cell receptor beta chains below, sequenced in a study of shared clonotypes between healthy human individuals. Libraries were prepared by immunoSEQ multiplex PCR; TCRdb keeps only in-frame clonotypes and omits some of them. Of around 450,000 clones listed, 75% to 85% were seen once; the top ten hold around 14%. The sample was PBMCs. All receptors derive from a woman between 40 and 50 years old in good health. Some clones in this sample may be carry-over from other donors' samples.

The chain carries TRBV10-3 and TRBJ2-7; 7 bases line up with TRBD2. The germline CDR1 and CDR2 sequences are ENHRY and SYGVKD. J lost 5 bases, V lost 10 bases, and 8 bases had no gene match. The CDR3 contains 12 residues. CDR3 region: CATALGGDEQYF. The CDR3 region has the DNA TGTGCCACCGCTTTGGGGGGGGACGAGCAGTACTTC.

This clone was seen more than once but under ten times. The chain joins TRBV2 to TRBJ2-7, with a tentative D call TRBD2 (6 bases). Trimming took 1 base from V and 0 from J, leaving 10 bases between them. Germline lookup yields CDR1 SNHLY and CDR2 FYNNEI. The CDR3 loop spans 15 amino acids. The chain's CDR3 is CASSEGGRSSYEQYF. DNA of the CDR3: TGTGCCAGCAGTGAAGGTGGGAGGAGCTCCTACGAGCAGTACTTC.